The 2 T cell receptor beta chains listed next were all sequenced from one sample in a study of cytomegalovirus exposure and HLA in healthy donors. The primer mix had 60 Vbeta and 13 Jbeta primers. Assay used: immunoSEQ multiplex PCR; TCRdb lists only in-frame clones, some missing. This table has 90,000 to 120,000 clones, about 79% appearing once. Sequenced input: PBMCs. The receptors shown here come from a man in his fifties or sixties in good health and CMV-seropositive.

The chain is built from TRBV12-5 and TRBJ1-2, with TRBD1 as a possible D gene (6 bases). V was trimmed by 3 bases and J by 5 bases, leaving 10 bases between them. The CDR3 totals 13 residues. Germline loops: CDR1 LGHNT, CDR2 FRNRAP. This CDR3 is CASGLQGGYGYTF. Written as DNA, the CDR3 is TGTGCTAGTGGTTTACAGGGAGGGTATGGCTACACCTTC.

V and J are TRBV5-1 and TRBJ2-5; 10 bases fit TRBD2. Germline loops: CDR1 SGHRS, CDR2 YFSETQ. V lost 0 bases to trimming and J lost 4 bases; unmatched junction nucleotides: 21. This CDR3 is 21 amino acids long. CDR3 coding DNA: TGCGCCAGCAGCTTGGCCGACGCTAGCGGGAGTTTCCTCGCGGGACGAGAGACCCAGTACTTC. This codes for CASSLADASGSFLAGRETQYF.